A selection of T cell receptor beta chains follows, all from one sample in a study of blood T cell repertoires in COVID-19. This table comes from immunoSEQ multiplex PCR, and its TCRdb copy is limited to in-frame clones, with some not included. The data show some 74,000 clones, roughly four fifths seen once. Sequencing was done on a sample of peripheral blood. These TCRs come from a man at least 80 years old with acute or convalescent COVID-19. Each CDR3 is given with its conserved first and last residue. The order of the fields is V gene, D gene, clone size, J gene, CDR3 protein, CDR3 DNA. D genes are given only for firm matches. A clone size is listed for some rows: how often the clone was seen (once, few, many), or a class if it is expanded.

>TRBV7-6|TRBD2|-|TRBJ2-7
CASSSGLAGVYEQYF
TGTGCCAGCAGCTCTGGACTAGCGGGAGTATACGAGCAGTACTTC
>TRBV27|TRBD2|-|TRBJ2-3
CASSSPGLAQGDTQYF
TGTGCCAGCAGTTCTCCGGGACTAGCCCAGGGAGATACGCAGTATTTT
>TRBV29-1|TRBD2|-|TRBJ2-5
CSVVHGVGRIQLAGVLETQYF
TGCAGCGTTGTCCACGGGGTGGGCAGGATACAACTAGCGGGAGTGCTAGAGACCCAGTACTTC
>TRBV4-3|TRBD2|-|TRBJ2-1
CASSLTGLAGNEQFF
TGCGCCAGCAGCCTAACGGGACTAGCGGGCAATGAGCAGTTCTTC
>TRBV28|-|-|TRBJ2-7
CASTPSGGSYEQYF
TGTGCCAGCACCCCCAGCGGAGGCTCCTACGAGCAGTACTTC
>TRBV29-1|TRBD2|-|TRBJ2-1
CSVDDRGSVNEQFF
TGCAGCGTTGATGATCGCGGGAGTGTAAACGAGCAGTTCTTC
>TRBV3-1/TRBV3-2|TRBD2|-|TRBJ2-3
CASSQETSGGTDTQYF
TGTGCCAGCAGCCAGGAGACTAGCGGGGGCACAGATACGCAGTATTTT
>TRBV4-3|TRBD2|-|TRBJ2-1
CASSQDWGRAYNEQFF
TGCGCCAGCAGCCAAGATTGGGGGAGGGCATACAATGAGCAGTTCTTC
>TRBV19|-|-|TRBJ2-6
CASSIHSSGANVLTF
TGTGCCAGTAGTATTCACTCCTCTGGGGCCAACGTCCTGACTTTC
>TRBV6-5|TRBD1|once|TRBJ2-5
CASRMGQGTQETQYF
TGTGCCAGCAGGATGGGACAGGGGACCCAAGAGACCCAGTACTTC
>TRBV4-3|TRBD1|-|TRBJ1-3
CASSQAANRGSGNTIYF
TGCGCCAGCAGCCAGGCTGCAAACAGGGGGTCTGGAAACACCATATATTTT
>TRBV7-9|TRBD1|-|TRBJ2-5
CASSLGRGIQETQYF
TGTGCCAGCAGCTTGGGCAGGGGGATACAAGAGACCCAGTACTTC
>TRBV5-5|TRBD1|once|TRBJ1-1
CASSFGDRGQSAFF
TGTGCCAGCAGCTTTGGCGACAGGGGGCAGTCAGCTTTCTTT
>TRBV6-4|-|-|TRBJ2-1
CASSGPGDNEQFF
TGTGCCAGCAGTGGGCCAGGGGACAATGAGCAGTTCTTC
>TRBV5-1|TRBD2|-|TRBJ2-7
CASSLDLAGPTYEQYF
TGCGCCAGCAGCTTGGATCTAGCGGGGCCAACCTACGAGCAGTACTTC
>TRBV11-2|-|-|TRBJ2-7
CASSLLDRFYEQYF
TGTGCCAGCAGCTTATTGGACAGATTCTACGAGCAGTACTTC
>TRBV30|-|-|TRBJ1-1
CAWSVLGGTEAFF
TGTGCCTGGAGTGTATTGGGGGGCACTGAAGCTTTCTTT
>TRBV11-2|-|-|TRBJ2-2
CASSSGVNTGELFF
TGTGCCAGCAGCTCGGGAGTTAACACCGGGGAGCTGTTTTTT
>TRBV19|TRBD2|-|TRBJ2-1
CASSPRASGRVEGGEQFF
TGTGCCAGTAGTCCCCGTGCTAGCGGGAGGGTAGAAGGAGGTGAGCAGTTCTTC
>TRBV3-1/TRBV3-2|TRBD1|once|TRBJ1-2
CASSQEWQGGSYTF
TGTGCCAGCAGCCAAGAATGGCAGGGGGGAAGCTACACCTTC
>TRBV24-1|-|-|TRBJ1-5
CATSDRQQNQPQHF
TGTGCCACCAGTGATCGGCAACAGAATCAGCCCCAGCATTTT
>TRBV29-1|-|-|TRBJ2-7
CSANGAARYEQYF
TGCAGCGCCAACGGAGCCGCGCGCTACGAGCAGTACTTC
>TRBV15|-|-|TRBJ1-2
CATSRALTDGYTF
TGTGCCACCAGCAGAGCCCTGACAGATGGCTACACCTTC
>TRBV7-2|-|-|TRBJ2-5
CASSLEGAPQETQYF
TGTGCCAGCAGCTTAGAAGGGGCTCCCCAAGAGACCCAGTACTTC
>TRBV5-1|TRBD1|once|TRBJ2-2
CASSLVPGGNGELFF
TGCGCCAGCAGCTTGGTTCCAGGGGGTAACGGGGAGCTGTTTTTT
>TRBV18|-|-|TRBJ2-7
CASSPQENEQYF
TGTGCCAGCTCACCACAGGAGAACGAGCAGTACTTC
>TRBV5-1|TRBD1|-|TRBJ1-5
CASSLQGANQPQHF
TGCGCCAGCAGTTTACAGGGGGCGAATCAGCCCCAGCATTTT
>TRBV7-2|TRBD2|few|TRBJ2-5
CASSDSGLAGGSQETQYF
TGTGCCAGCAGCGACTCAGGGCTAGCGGGAGGGAGCCAAGAGACCCAGTACTTC
>TRBV27|-|once|TRBJ1-1
CASSLWPGLTEAFF
TGTGCCAGCAGTTTATGGCCAGGCCTCACTGAAGCTTTCTTT
>TRBV6-5|TRBD1|once|TRBJ1-2
CASIRDRANYGYTF
TGTGCCAGCATCCGGGACAGGGCGAACTATGGCTACACCTTC
>TRBV30|-|-|TRBJ1-3
CAWSRGGGNRNTIYF
TGTGCCTGGAGTAGGGGCGGAGGGAACAGAAACACCATATATTTT
>TRBV24-1|-|-|TRBJ2-2
CATSVRGNTGELFF
TGTGCCACCAGTGTAAGGGGGAACACCGGGGAGCTGTTTTTT
>TRBV7-2|-|-|TRBJ1-3
CASRTPPGNTIYF
TGTGCCAGCAGAACTCCGCCTGGAAACACCATATATTTT
>TRBV18|-|-|TRBJ2-5
CASSPTFRRETQYF
TGTGCCAGCTCACCGACGTTCCGGAGGGAGACCCAGTACTTC
>TRBV11-2|-|-|TRBJ2-1
CASTLLEARDQFF
TGTGCCAGCACCCTCCTCGAGGCGAGGGATCAGTTCTTC
>TRBV6-2/TRBV6-3|TRBD1|few|TRBJ1-1
CASSPPGTGSREKAFF
TGTGCCAGCAGTCCCCCCGGGACAGGGAGTAGGGAAAAAGCTTTCTTT
>TRBV30|-|-|TRBJ1-2
CAWSPERVSYGYTF
TGTGCCTGGAGTCCGGAGAGGGTGAGCTATGGCTACACCTTC
>TRBV3-1/TRBV3-2|-|-|TRBJ2-5
CASIPTGQETQYF
TGTGCCAGCATCCCGACTGGTCAAGAGACCCAGTACTTC
>TRBV19|-|few|TRBJ1-5
CASRDRPGGPQHF
TGTGCCAGTAGGGACCGTCCCGGAGGGCCCCAGCATTTT
>TRBV19|-|-|TRBJ1-1
CAISSPGGGLGNTEAFF
TGTGCCATTAGTAGCCCGGGGGGGGGACTCGGGAACACTGAAGCTTTCTTT
>TRBV7-7|-|few|TRBJ2-2
CASSATGVVAGELFF
TGTGCTAGCAGCGCCACAGGAGTCGTGGCCGGGGAGCTGTTTTTT
>TRBV7-9|-|-|TRBJ1-1
CASSLAGGRNTEAFF
TGTGCCAGCAGCTTAGCGGGGGGGCGGAACACTGAAGCTTTCTTT
>TRBV6-2/TRBV6-3|-|-|TRBJ1-1
CASSYPGHLRFGVVDTEAFF
TGTGCCAGCAGTTACCCGGGACATTTGAGATTTGGGGTAGTGGACACTGAAGCTTTCTTT
>TRBV27|-|-|TRBJ1-5
CASSSSVRNQPQHF
-
>TRBV2|-|once|TRBJ1-2
CASSEDRSPGYTF
TGTGCCAGCAGTGAGGACAGATCTCCTGGCTACACCTTC
>TRBV5-1|-|once|TRBJ2-2
CASREGPIGSGELFF
TGCGCCAGCAGAGAGGGTCCCATTGGATCCGGGGAGCTGTTTTTT
>TRBV18|TRBD1|-|TRBJ1-6
CASSDGQGASPLHF
TGTGCCAGCTCGGACGGACAGGGGGCCTCACCCCTCCACTTT
>TRBV6-2/TRBV6-3|-|-|TRBJ1-3
CASSYGSSGNTIYF
TGTGCCAGCAGTTACGGGAGCTCTGGAAACACCATATATTTT
>TRBV25-1|-|-|TRBJ1-2
CASSEQENYTF
TGTGCCAGCAGTGAACAGGAAAACTACACCTTC
>TRBV19|TRBD1|few|TRBJ1-5
CASSGTVYSNQPQHF
TGTGCCAGTAGTGGGACAGTCTATAGCAATCAGCCCCAGCATTTT
>TRBV18|TRBD2|-|TRBJ2-3
CASSPGTSGSTDTQYF
TGTGCCAGCTCACCCGGGACTAGCGGGAGCACAGATACGCAGTATTTT